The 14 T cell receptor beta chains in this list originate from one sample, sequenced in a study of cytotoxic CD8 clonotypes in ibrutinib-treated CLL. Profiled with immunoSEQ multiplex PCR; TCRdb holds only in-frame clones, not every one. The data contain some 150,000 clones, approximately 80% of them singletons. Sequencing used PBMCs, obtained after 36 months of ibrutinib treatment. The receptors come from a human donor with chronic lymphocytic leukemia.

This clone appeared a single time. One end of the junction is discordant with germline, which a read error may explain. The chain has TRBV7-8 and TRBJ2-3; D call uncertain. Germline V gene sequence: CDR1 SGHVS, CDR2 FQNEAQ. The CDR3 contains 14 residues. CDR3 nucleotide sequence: TGTGCCATCAGCACAAGACCTAGCACAGATACGCAGTATTTT. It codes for CAISTRPSTDTQYF. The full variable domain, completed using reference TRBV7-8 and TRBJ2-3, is GAGVSQSPRYKVAKRGQDVALRCDPISGHVSLFWYQQALGQGPEFLTYFQNEAQLDKSGLPSDRFFAERPEGSVSTLKIQRTQQEDSAVYLCAISTRPSTDTQYFGPGTRLTVL.

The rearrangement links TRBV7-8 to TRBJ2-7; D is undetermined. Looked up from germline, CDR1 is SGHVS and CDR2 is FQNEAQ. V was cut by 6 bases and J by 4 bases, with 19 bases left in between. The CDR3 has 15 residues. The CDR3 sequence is CASSSTGFQRYEQYF. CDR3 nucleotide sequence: TGTGCCAGCAGTTCAACCGGGTTCCAAAGATACGAGCAGTACTTC.

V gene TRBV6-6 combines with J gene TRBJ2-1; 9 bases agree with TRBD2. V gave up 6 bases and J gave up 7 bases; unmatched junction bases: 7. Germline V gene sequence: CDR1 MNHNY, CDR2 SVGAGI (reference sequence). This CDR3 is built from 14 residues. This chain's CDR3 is CASSTGLALNEQFF. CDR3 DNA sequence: TGTGCCAGCAGCACGGGACTAGCTCTGAATGAGCAGTTCTTC.

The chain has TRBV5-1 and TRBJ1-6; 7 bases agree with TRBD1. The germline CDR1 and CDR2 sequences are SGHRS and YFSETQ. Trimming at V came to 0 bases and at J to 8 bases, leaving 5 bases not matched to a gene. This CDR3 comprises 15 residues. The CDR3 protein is CASSLAGTEYSPLHF. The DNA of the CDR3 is TGCGCCAGCAGCTTGGCCGGGACAGAATATTCACCCCTCCACTTT.

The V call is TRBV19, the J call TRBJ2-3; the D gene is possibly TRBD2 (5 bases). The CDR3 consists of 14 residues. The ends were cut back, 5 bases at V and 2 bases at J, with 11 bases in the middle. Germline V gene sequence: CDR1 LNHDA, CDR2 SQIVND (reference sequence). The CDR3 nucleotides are TGTGCCAGTAGTCAACTAGACGACACAGATACGCAGTATTTT. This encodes CASSQLDDTDTQYF.

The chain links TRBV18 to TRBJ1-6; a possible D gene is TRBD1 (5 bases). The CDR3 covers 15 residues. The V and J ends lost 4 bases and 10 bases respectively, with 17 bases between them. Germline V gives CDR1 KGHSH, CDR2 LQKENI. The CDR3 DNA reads TGTGCCAGCTCACTGCAGGGCAGGGTAGAATCACCCCTCCACTTT. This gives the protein CASSLQGRVESPLHF. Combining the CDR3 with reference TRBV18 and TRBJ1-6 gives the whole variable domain NAGVMQNPRHLVRRRGQEARLRCSPMKGHSHVYWYRQLPEEGLKFMVYLQKENIIDESGMPKERFSAEFPKEGPSILRIQQVVRGDSAAYFCASSLQGRVESPLHFGNGTRLTVT.

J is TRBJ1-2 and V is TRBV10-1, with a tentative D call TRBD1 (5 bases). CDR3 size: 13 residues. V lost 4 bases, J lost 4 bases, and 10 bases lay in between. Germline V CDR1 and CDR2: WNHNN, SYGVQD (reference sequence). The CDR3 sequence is CASSAQGGYGYTF. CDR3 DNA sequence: TGCGCCAGCAGTGCCCAGGGCGGCTATGGCTACACCTTC.

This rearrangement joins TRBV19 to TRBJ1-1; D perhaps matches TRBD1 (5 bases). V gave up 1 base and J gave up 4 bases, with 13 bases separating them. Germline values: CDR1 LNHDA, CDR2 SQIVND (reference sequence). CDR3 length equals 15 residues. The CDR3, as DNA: TGTGCCAGTAGTATAGCCCCGGGGGTCCGCACTGAAGCTTTCTTT. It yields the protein CASSIAPGVRTEAFF.

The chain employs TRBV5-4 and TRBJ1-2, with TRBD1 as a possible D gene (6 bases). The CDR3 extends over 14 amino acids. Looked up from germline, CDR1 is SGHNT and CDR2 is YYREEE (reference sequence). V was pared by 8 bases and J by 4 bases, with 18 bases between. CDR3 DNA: TGTGCCAGTAACCATACCGGACAGTTCTATGGCTACACCTTC. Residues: CASNHTGQFYGYTF. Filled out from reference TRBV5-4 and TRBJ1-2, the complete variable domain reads ETGVTQSPTHLIKTRGQQVTLRCSSQSGHNTVSWYQQALGQGPQFIFQYYREEENGRGNFPPRFSGLQFPNYSSELNVNALELDDSALYLCASNHTGQFYGYTFGSGTRLTVV.

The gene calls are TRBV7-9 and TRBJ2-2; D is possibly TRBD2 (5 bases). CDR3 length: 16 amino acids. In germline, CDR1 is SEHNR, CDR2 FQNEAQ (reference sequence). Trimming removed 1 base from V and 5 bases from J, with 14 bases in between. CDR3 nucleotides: TGTGCCAGCAGCTTAGGAGCCGGGATAGGAACCGGGGAGCTGTTTTTT. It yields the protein CASSLGAGIGTGELFF.

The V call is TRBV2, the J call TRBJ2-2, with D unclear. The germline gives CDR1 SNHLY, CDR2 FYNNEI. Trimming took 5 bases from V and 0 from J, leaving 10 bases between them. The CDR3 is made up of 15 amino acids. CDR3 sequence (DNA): TGTGCCAGCAGTTCTCGCGACACGAACACCGGGGAGCTGTTTTTT. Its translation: CASSSRDTNTGELFF.

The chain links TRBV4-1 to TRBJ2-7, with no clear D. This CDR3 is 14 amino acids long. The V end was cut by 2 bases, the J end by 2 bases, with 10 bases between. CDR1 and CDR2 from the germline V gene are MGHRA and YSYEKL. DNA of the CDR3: TGCGCCAGCAGCCAACACAGAACTACCTACGAGCAGTACTTC. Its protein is CASSQHRTTYEQYF.

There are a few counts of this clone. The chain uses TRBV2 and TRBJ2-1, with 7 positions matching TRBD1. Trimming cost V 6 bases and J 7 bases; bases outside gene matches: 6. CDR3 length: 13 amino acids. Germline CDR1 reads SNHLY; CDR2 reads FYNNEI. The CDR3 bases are TGTGCCAGCAGGACCCCGACAGGGAATGAGCAGTTCTTC. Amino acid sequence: CASRTPTGNEQFF.

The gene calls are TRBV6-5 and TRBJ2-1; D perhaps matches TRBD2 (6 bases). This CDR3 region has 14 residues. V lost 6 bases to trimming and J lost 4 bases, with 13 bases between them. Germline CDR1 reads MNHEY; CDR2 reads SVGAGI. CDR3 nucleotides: TGTGCCAGCAGCTTAGCGGAGACTTACAATGAGCAGTTCTTC. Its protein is CASSLAETYNEQFF.